The 13 T cell receptor beta chains below come from one sample, sequenced in a study of cytomegalovirus exposure and HLA in healthy donors. PCR employed 60 Vbeta and 13 Jbeta primers. Method: immunoSEQ multiplex PCR; TCRdb's copy keeps in-frame clones and lacks some. The table lists about 120,000 clones, around three quarters of them singletons, with around 4.3% in the top ten. The sample was PBMCs. These receptors were taken from a man aged 30-40 years in good health and CMV-seropositive.

This clone was detected a few times. V and J are TRBV4-3 and TRBJ2-6; possible D gene TRBD1, 5 bases. The CDR3 consists of 15 residues. Trimming cost V 1 base and J 3 bases, with 7 bases left between them. CDR1 LGHNA and CDR2 YSLEER come from the germline V gene. The CDR3 DNA reads as TGCGCCAGCAGCCAAGGTCAGGGTGGGGCCAACGTCCTGACTTTC. It is translated as CASSQGQGGANVLTF.

V is TRBV6-5 and J is TRBJ2-1; D possibly corresponds to TRBD2 (6 bases). Trimming shortened V by 5 bases and J by 0 bases, and 8 bases separated the two germline ends. The germline V gene encodes CDR1 MNHEY and CDR2 SVGAGI. This CDR3 has 14 amino acids. CDR3 DNA: TGTGCCAGCAGTCCGGGGGACTCCTACAATGAGCAGTTCTTC. Translated: CASSPGDSYNEQFF.

As to this clone: One end of the junction is discordant with germline, which a read error may explain. The chain employs TRBV5-1 and TRBJ2-7, with 9 bases lining up with TRBD2. The length of the CDR3 is 16 residues. CDR1 and CDR2 (germline): SGHRS, YFSETQ. CDR3 sequence: CASSLAPGLASYGQYF. In nucleotides, the CDR3 is TGCGCCAGCAGCTTGGCCCCCGGACTAGCGTCCTACGGGCAGTACTTC.

This rearrangement joins TRBV5-8 to TRBJ2-5, with D perhaps TRBD2 (6 bases). Trimming took 4 bases from V and 2 from J, leaving 24 bases between them. From germline, CDR1 is SGHTS and CDR2 YDEGEE. The CDR3 covers 18 residues. This chain's CDR3 is CASSLPFAASVGQETQYF. The CDR3 nucleotides are TGTGCCAGCAGCCTTCCCTTTGCCGCTAGCGTAGGGCAAGAGACCCAGTACTTC.

J is TRBJ2-5 and V is TRBV5-6; D is uncertain. The J call could be wrong; TRBJ2-7 is a better fit for the DNA end. The germline CDR1 and CDR2 sequences are SGHDT and YYEEEE. The CDR3 is made up of 13 amino acids. As DNA, the CDR3 is TGTGCCAGCAGCTCCTCGAGGTCCTACGAGCAGTACTTC. Translation: CASSSSRSYEQYF.

V usage is TRBV5-6 and J usage is TRBJ2-1; D might be TRBD2 (6 bases). In germline, CDR1 is SGHDT, CDR2 YYEEEE. The V gene lost 1 base and the J gene lost 6 bases, with 11 bases spanning the gap. The CDR3 contains 14 residues. CDR3 loop: CASSLPGLRNEQFF. The CDR3 bases are TGTGCCAGCAGCTTGCCCGGACTACGCAATGAGCAGTTCTTC. The entire variable domain, with the rest obtained from reference TRBV5-6 and TRBJ2-1, is as follows: DAGVTQSPTHLIKTRGQQVTLRCSPKSGHDTVSWYQQALGQGPQFIFQYYEEEERQRGNFPDRFSGHQFPNYSSELNVNALLLGDSALYLCASSLPGLRNEQFFGPGTRLTVL.

This clone was observed a handful of times. This rearrangement joins TRBV28 to TRBJ2-2; 7 bases agree with TRBD1. Germline V gives CDR1 MDHEN, CDR2 SYDVKM. This CDR3 has 14 amino acids. V lost 7 bases and J lost 5; bases outside the gene matches: 7. The CDR3 DNA follows: TGTGCCAGCAATCCGGACAGGCCTACCGGGGAGCTGTTTTTT. Translated, it gives CASNPDRPTGELFF. Using reference TRBV28 and TRBJ2-2 for the parts outside the CDR3, the full variable domain is DVKVTQSSRYLVKRTGEKVFLECVQDMDHENMFWYRQDPGLGLRLIYFSYDVKMKEKGDIPEGYSVSREKKERFSLILESASTNQTSMYLCASNPDRPTGELFFGEGSRLTVL.

This chain joins TRBV30 and TRBJ1-2; the match to TRBD1 covers 7 bases. This CDR3 spans 14 amino acids. CDR1 and CDR2 (germline): GTSNPN, SVGIG (reference sequence). V trimming: 1 base; J trimming: 2 bases; junction bases outside the gene matches: 4. The CDR3 loop reads CAWSDRGGNYGYTF. The CDR3 DNA sequence: TGTGCCTGGAGTGACAGGGGAGGCAACTATGGCTACACCTTC.

The chain has TRBV11-2 and TRBJ1-3, with D hard to call. V was cut by 3 bases and J by 7 bases, with 10 bases left in between. The CDR3 sequence is 13 residues long. Germline CDR1 is SGHAT and CDR2 is FQNNGV. CDR3 sequence (DNA): TGTGCCAGCAGCTTTATCGGGGAGAACACCATATATTTT. Its translation is CASSFIGENTIYF.

V gene TRBV7-6 combines with J gene TRBJ2-5; a weak D match, TRBD1 (6 bases). The germline V and J ends were trimmed by 0 bases and 4 bases, with 12 bases remaining between them. CDR1 is SGHVS, CDR2 FNYEAQ, per germline. This CDR3 comprises 15 residues. CDR3 DNA sequence: TGTGCCAGCAGCTTAGCTCTTGGGGGCGGAGAGACCCAGTACTTC. Translated: CASSLALGGGETQYF.

The V and J genes are TRBV5-1 and TRBJ2-5; perhaps TRBD2 as D (6 bases). This CDR3 is built from 15 residues. Germline CDR1 is SGHRS and CDR2 is YFSETQ. V was pared by 5 bases and J by 2 bases, with 16 bases between. This CDR3 reads CASRGWGDGQETQYF. CDR3 nucleotide sequence: TGCGCCAGCAGAGGCTGGGGGGATGGGCAAGAGACCCAGTACTTC.

This clone was seen a few times. The chain uses TRBV9 and TRBJ2-1; 7 bases fit TRBD2. Germline V gives CDR1 SGDLS, CDR2 YYNGEE. After removal of 5 bases from V and 1 base from J, the junction contained 12 bases not matched to a gene. This CDR3 spans 17 amino acids. In nucleotides, the CDR3 is TGTGCCAGCAGTCCTACCCCGGGAGGTGGTTCCTACAATGAGCAGTTCTTC. It codes for CASSPTPGGGSYNEQFF.

This chain links TRBV9 with TRBJ1-2, with a tentative D call TRBD1 (5 bases). The V gene's germline CDR1 is SGDLS and CDR2 YYNGEE. Trimming removed 0 bases from V and 6 bases from J, with 15 bases in between. The CDR3 has 15 residues. The CDR3 DNA reads as TGTGCCAGCAGCGTAGCGGGGGTATTACCGGATGGCTACACCTTC. Encoded protein: CASSVAGVLPDGYTF.